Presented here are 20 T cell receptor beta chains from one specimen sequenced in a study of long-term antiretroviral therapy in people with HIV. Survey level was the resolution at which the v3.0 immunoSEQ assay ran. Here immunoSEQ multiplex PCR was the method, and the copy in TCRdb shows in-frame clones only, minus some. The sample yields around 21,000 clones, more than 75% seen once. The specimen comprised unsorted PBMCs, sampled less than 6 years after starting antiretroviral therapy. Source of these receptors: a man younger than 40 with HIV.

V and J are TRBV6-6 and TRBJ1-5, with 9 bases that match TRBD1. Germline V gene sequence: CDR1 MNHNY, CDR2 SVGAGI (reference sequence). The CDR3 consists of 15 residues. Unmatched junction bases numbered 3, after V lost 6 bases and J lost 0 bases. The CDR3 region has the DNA TGTGCCAGCAGCCGGGGACAGGGTAGCAATCAGCCCCAGCATTTT. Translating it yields CASSRGQGSNQPQHF.

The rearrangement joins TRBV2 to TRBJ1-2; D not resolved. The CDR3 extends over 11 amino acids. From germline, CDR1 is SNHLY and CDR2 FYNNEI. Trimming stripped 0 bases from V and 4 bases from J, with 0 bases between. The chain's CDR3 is CASSEAYGYTF. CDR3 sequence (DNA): TGTGCCAGCAGTGAAGCCTATGGCTACACCTTC. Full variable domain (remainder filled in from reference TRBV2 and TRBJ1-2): EPEVTQTPSHQVTQMGQEVILRCVPISNHLYFYWYRQILGQKVEFLVSFYNNEISEKSEIFDDQFSVERPDGSNFTLKIRSTKLEDSAMYFCASSEAYGYTFGSGTRLTVV.

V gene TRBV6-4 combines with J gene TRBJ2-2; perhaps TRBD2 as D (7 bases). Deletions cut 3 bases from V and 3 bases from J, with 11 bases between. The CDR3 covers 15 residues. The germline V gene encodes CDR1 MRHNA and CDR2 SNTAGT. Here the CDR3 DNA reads TGTGCCAGCAGTGAGGGGGGGGCGCACACCGGGGAGCTGTTTTTT. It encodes CASSEGGAHTGELFF.

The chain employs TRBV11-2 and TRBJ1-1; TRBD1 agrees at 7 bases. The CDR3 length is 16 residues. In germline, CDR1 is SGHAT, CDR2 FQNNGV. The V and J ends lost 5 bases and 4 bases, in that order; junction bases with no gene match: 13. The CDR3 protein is CASSRTTGRLGTEAFF. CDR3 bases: TGTGCCAGCAGCAGGACGACAGGGCGGTTGGGCACTGAAGCTTTCTTT.

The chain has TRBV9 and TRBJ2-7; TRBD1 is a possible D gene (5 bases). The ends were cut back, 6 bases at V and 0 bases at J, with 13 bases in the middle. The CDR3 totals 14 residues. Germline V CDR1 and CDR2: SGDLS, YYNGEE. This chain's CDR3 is CASNPQGSSYEQYF. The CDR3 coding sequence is TGTGCCAGCAACCCTCAGGGTAGCTCCTACGAGCAGTACTTC.

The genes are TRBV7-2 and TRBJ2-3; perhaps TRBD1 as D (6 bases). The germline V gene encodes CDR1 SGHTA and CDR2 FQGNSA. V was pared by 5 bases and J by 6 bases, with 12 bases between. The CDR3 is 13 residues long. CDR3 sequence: CASSPQGLDTQYF. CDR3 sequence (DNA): TGTGCCAGCAGCCCACAGGGATTGGATACGCAGTATTTT.

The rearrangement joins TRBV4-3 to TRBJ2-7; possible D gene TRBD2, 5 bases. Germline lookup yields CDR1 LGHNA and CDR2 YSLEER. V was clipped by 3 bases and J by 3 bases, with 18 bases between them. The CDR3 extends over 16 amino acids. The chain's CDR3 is CASSQDPTGKFYEQYF. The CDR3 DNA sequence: TGCGCCAGCAGCCAGGATCCTACGGGAAAATTCTACGAGCAGTACTTC.

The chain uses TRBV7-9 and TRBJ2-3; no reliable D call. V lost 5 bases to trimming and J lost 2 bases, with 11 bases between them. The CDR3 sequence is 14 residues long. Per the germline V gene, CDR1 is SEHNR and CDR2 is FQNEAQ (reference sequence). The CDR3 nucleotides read TGTGCCAGCAGCCCCCTGCGGAACACAGATACGCAGTATTTT. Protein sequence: CASSPLRNTDTQYF.

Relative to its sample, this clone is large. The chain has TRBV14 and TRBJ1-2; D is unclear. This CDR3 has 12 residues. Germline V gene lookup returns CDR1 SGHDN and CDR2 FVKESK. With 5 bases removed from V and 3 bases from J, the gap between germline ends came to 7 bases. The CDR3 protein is CASSNSDYGYTF. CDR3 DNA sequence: TGTGCCAGCAGCAACTCAGACTATGGCTACACCTTC.

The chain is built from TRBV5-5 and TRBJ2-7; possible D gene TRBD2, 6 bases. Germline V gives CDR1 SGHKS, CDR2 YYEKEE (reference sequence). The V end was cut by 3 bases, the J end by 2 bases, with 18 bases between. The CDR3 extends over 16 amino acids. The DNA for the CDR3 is TGTGCCAGCAGCTGGAGGGGCAAATTGGGGACCTACGAGCAGTACTTC. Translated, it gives CASSWRGKLGTYEQYF.

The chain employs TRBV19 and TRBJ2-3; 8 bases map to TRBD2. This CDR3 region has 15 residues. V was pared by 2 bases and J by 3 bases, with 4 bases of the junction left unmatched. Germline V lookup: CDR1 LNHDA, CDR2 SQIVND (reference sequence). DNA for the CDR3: TGTGCCAGTAGTATACTAGCGGGTGGTACAGATACGCAGTATTTT. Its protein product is CASSILAGGTDTQYF.

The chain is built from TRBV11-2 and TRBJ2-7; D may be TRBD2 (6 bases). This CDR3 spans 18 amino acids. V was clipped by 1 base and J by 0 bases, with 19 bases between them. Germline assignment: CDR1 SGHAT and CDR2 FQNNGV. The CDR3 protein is CASSLVGGNWESSYEQYF. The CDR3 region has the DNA TGTGCCAGCAGCTTAGTTGGGGGGAATTGGGAAAGCTCCTACGAGCAGTACTTC. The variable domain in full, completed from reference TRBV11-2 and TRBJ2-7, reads EAGVAQSPRYKIIEKRQSVAFWCNPISGHATLYWYQQILGQGPKLLIQFQNNGVVDDSQLPKDRFSAERLKGVDSTLKIQPAKLEDSAVYLCASSLVGGNWESSYEQYFGPGTRLTVT.

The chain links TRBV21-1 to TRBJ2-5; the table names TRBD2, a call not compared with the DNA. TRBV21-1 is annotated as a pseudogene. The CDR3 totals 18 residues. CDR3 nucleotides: TGTGCCAGCAGCAAAGAAGGTCTAGCGGGCGTACTTCAAGAGACCCAGTACTTC. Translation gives CASSKEGLAGVLQETQYF.

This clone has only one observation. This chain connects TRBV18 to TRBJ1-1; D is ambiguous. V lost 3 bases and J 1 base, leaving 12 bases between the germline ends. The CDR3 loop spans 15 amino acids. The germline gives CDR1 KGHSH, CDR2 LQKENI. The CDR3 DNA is TGTGCCAGCTCACCGAGCAGCTCAGAGAACACTGAAGCTTTCTTT. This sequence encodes CASSPSSSENTEAFF.

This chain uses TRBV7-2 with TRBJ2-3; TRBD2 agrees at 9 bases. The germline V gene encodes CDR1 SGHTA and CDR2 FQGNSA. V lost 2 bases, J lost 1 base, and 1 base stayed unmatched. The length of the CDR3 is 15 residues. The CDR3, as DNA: TGTGCCAGCAGCTTAAAGCGGGGGGGCACAGATACGCAGTATTTT. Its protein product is CASSLKRGGTDTQYF.

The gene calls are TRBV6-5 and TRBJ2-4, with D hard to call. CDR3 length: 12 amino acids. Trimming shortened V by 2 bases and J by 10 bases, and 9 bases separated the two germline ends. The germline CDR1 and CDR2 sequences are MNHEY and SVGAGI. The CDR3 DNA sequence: TGTGCCAGCAGTTACGATAATGGGATTCAGTACTTC. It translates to CASSYDNGIQYF.

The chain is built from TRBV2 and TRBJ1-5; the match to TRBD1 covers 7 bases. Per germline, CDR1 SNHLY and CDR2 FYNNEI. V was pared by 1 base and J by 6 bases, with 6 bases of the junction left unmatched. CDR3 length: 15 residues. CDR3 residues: CASSEGDRSTQPQHF. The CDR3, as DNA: TGTGCCAGCAGTGAAGGGGACAGAAGTACTCAGCCCCAGCATTTT.

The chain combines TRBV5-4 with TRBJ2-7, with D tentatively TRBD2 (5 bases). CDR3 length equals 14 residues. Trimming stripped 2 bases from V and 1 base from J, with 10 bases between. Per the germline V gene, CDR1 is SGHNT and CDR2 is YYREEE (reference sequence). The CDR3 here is CASSFGVGSYEQYF. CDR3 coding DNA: TGTGCCAGCAGCTTCGGGGTCGGATCCTACGAGCAGTACTTC.

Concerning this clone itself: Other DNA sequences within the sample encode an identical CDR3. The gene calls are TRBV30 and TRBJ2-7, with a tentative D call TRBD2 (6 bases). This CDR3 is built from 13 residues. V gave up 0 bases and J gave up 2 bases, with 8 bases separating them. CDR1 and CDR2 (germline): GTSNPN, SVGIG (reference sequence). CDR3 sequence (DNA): TGTGCCTGGAGTGTAGGCGGGGCCTACGAGCAGTACTTC. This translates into CAWSVGGAYEQYF.

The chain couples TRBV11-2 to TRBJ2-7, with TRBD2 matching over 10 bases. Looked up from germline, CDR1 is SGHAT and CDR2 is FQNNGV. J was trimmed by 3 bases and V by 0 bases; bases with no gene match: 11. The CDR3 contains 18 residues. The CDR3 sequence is CASSLEGWSSGGIYEQYF. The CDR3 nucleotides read TGTGCCAGCAGCTTAGAGGGTTGGTCTAGCGGGGGCATCTACGAGCAGTACTTC.